This T cell receptor beta chain stems from a study of shared clonotypes between healthy human individuals. General observations from the study: Estimated richness was generally greater in naive than memory subsets. A handful of donors shared 4.5% to 6.5% of their naive CD4 clonotypes.

The deep-level immunoSEQ assay was used. Produced via immunoSEQ multiplex PCR; TCRdb's table is partial and in-frame only. The sample has around 1 million clones, roughly 72% seen once. With respect to this clone: Its antigen is undetermined.

Donors were healthy HIV-negative adults without recent acute infections or vaccinations. V shed 3 bases, J shed 4 bases, and the junction held 3 bases outside the gene matches. There are 15 residues in the CDR3. Germline assignment: CDR1 SGHKS and CDR2 YYEKEE (reference sequence). The chain carries TRBV5-5 and TRBJ1-4; TRBD1 matches at 10 bases. The source of this sequence is a man aged 18 to 30 in good health. What was sequenced was memory CD4+ T cells sorted from blood. Subset here: CD45RA-negative fraction. The CDR3 coding sequence is TGTGCCAGCAGCTCATGGACAGGGGGTAATGAAAAACTGTTTTTT. Protein product: CASSSWTGGNEKLFF.